This record concerns one TCR beta chain sequence. The antigen is unknown. The time point: cycle 4 day 1 (C4D1), after less than 7 weeks of nivolumab. Each of the patients experienced relapse following autologous stem cell transplantation, and their brentuximab vedotin exposure differed. Classifying best responses yielded complete response, partial response or progressive disease. This specimen comes from a study of PD-1 blockade in classical Hodgkin lymphoma. Study at large: Intravenous delivery of nivolumab at 3 mg/kg to patients occurred every 2 weeks.

Produced via immunoSEQ multiplex PCR; TCRdb's table is partial and in-frame only. The table has about 21,000 clones, approximately 80% seen once. Overall study results and limits: It was among complete responders that baseline diversity resembled that of newly diagnosed patients. There remain no defined causes for the repertoire differences, which possibly reflect disease activity or prior therapy.

Germline CDR1 and CDR2: SEHNR and FQNEAQ (reference sequence). This CDR3 spans 13 amino acids. V was pared by 2 bases and J by 12 bases, with 13 bases between. This TCR came from a human donor with classical Hodgkin lymphoma. This material consisted of peripheral blood mononuclear cells (PBMCs), taken before the fourth cycle of nivolumab. The chain is built from TRBV7-9 and TRBJ1-4; D ambiguous. This CDR3 is CASSLSGPRELFF. The CDR3 DNA sequence: TGTGCCAGCAGCTTATCTGGACCGCGTGAACTGTTTTTT.